One and the same sample provided the 27 T cell receptor beta chains below, sequenced in a study of blood T cell repertoires in COVID-19. Libraries were prepared by immunoSEQ multiplex PCR; TCRdb keeps only in-frame clonotypes and omits some of them. The data show a few hundred thousand clones, roughly 88% seen once. The sequencing input was PBMCs or T cells enriched from blood (not recorded which). The receptors originated from a woman aged 30 to 39 who had recovered from COVID-19.

The chain recombines TRBV28 with TRBJ2-7, with 10 bases fitting TRBD1. The CDR3 has 13 residues. J was trimmed by 4 bases and V by 8 bases; bases with no gene match: 5. Germline V gives CDR1 MDHEN, CDR2 SYDVKM. CDR3 amino acids: CASRTGGEYEQYF. CDR3 coding DNA: TGTGCCAGCCGGACAGGGGGGGAGTACGAGCAGTACTTC.

The chain recombines TRBV25-1 with TRBJ2-1, with no clear D. V shed 11 bases and J shed 9 bases, with 20 bases lying between them. The CDR3 extends over 13 amino acids. CDR1 is MGHDK, CDR2 SYGVNS, per germline. DNA for the CDR3: TGTGCCTCGGAGAGGTTAACCTTGGGTGAGCAGTTCTTC. This codes for CASERLTLGEQFF.

The chain recombines TRBV6-5 with TRBJ2-3; D is ambiguous. This CDR3 is 16 amino acids long. V was clipped by 2 bases and J by 1 base, with 13 bases between them. The germline gives CDR1 MNHEY, CDR2 SVGAGI. The CDR3 DNA is TGTGCCAGCAGTTACGAGGCGGCGACGGGCACAGATACGCAGTATTTT. The encoded protein is CASSYEAATGTDTQYF.

This chain joins TRBV4-1 and TRBJ2-1; 10 bases align to TRBD1. The germline gives CDR1 MGHRA, CDR2 YSYEKL. With 4 bases clipped from V and 8 bases from J, the junction kept 5 bases outside the gene matches. This CDR3 has 14 amino acids. The CDR3 sequence: CASSPRQGADEQFF. The CDR3 DNA reads TGCGCCAGCAGCCCTAGACAGGGGGCCGATGAGCAGTTCTTC.

The chain combines TRBV18 with TRBJ1-1; D is perhaps TRBD1 (5 bases). Trimming stripped 3 bases from V and 8 bases from J, with 10 bases between. Germline CDR1 reads KGHSH; CDR2 reads LQKENI. The CDR3 is 12 amino acids. CDR3 in DNA: TGTGCCAGCTCACCCCAGGGTTACGAAGCTTTCTTT. As protein: CASSPQGYEAFF.

CDR3 coding DNA: TGTGCCAGCAGCCTAACCGACAGGGCTGGAAACACCATATATTTT. Translation gives CASSLTDRAGNTIYF. The chain has TRBV7-8 and TRBJ1-3, with 7 positions matching TRBD1. The CDR3 extends over 15 amino acids. The germline V gene encodes CDR1 SGHVS and CDR2 FQNEAQ. After removal of 5 bases from V and 2 bases from J, the junction contained 6 bases not matched to a gene.

The chain joins TRBV28 to TRBJ1-1; 8 positions agree with TRBD1. The CDR3 has 16 amino acids. The V gene's germline CDR1 is MDHEN and CDR2 SYDVKM. V shed 3 bases, J shed 4 bases, and the junction held 10 bases outside the gene matches. CDR3 DNA: TGTGCCAGCAGTTTTTCCCCCGGACAGGGCCGCACTGAAGCTTTCTTT. Translated: CASSFSPGQGRTEAFF.

This sequence joins TRBV29-1 and TRBJ2-2; D is unresolved. Germline CDR1 reads SQVTM; CDR2 reads ANQGSEA. The CDR3 is 14 amino acids. The ends were cut back, 3 bases at V and 1 base at J, with 9 bases in the middle. The DNA of the CDR3 is TGCAGCGTTGAGTCCCTGTTGAACACCGGGGAGCTGTTTTTT. Protein: CSVESLLNTGELFF.

V and J are TRBV19 and TRBJ1-5; D not resolved. Trimming took off 3 bases at V and 2 bases at J, with 11 bases between the two ends. CDR1 and CDR2 (germline): LNHDA, SQIVND (reference sequence). CDR3 size: 15 residues. In nucleotides, the CDR3 is TGTGCCAGTAGTATTGAGGACTGGGGCAATCAGCCCCAGCATTTT. As protein: CASSIEDWGNQPQHF. Full variable domain (missing parts from reference TRBV19 and TRBJ1-5): DGGITQSPKYLFRKEGQNVTLSCEQNLNHDAMYWYRQDPGQGLRLIYYSQIVNDFQKGDIAEGYSVSREKKESFPLTVTSAQKNPTAFYLCASSIEDWGNQPQHFGDGTRLSIL.

A single count supports this clone. The chain recombines TRBV13 with TRBJ2-1; tentative D call: TRBD2 (6 bases). Between the trimmed V and J ends, which lost 5 bases and 6 bases, there was a span of 14 bases. Germline lookup yields CDR1 PRHDT and CDR2 FYEKMQ (reference sequence). The CDR3 length is 14 residues. CDR3: CASSHGGLPNEQFF. The CDR3 bases are TGTGCCAGCAGCCATGGGGGACTCCCCAATGAGCAGTTCTTC.

This clone was counted once. The gene calls are TRBV7-2 and TRBJ2-6, with D possibly matching TRBD1 (5 bases). The CDR3 has 18 residues. Germline CDR1 reads SGHTA; CDR2 reads FQGNSA. V lost 2 bases, J lost 0 bases, and 14 bases lay in between. CDR3 amino acids: CASSLNAGPTSGANVLTF. The CDR3 bases are TGTGCCAGCAGCTTAAACGCAGGGCCCACCTCTGGGGCCAACGTCCTGACTTTC. The complete variable domain, with remaining parts taken from reference TRBV7-2 and TRBJ2-6, reads GAGVSQSPSNKVTEKGKDVELRCDPISGHTALYWYRQSLGQGLEFLIYFQGNSAPDKSGLPSDRFSAERTGGSVSTLTIQRTQQEDSAVYLCASSLNAGPTSGANVLTFGAGSRLTVL.

The rearrangement joins TRBV5-6 to TRBJ2-7, with 7 bases lining up with TRBD2. This CDR3 is 16 amino acids long. With 2 bases clipped from V and 2 bases from J, the junction kept 10 bases outside the gene matches. The germline CDR1 and CDR2 sequences are SGHDT and YYEEEE. The CDR3 protein is CASSFRAGVPTYEQYF. The CDR3 nucleotides read TGTGCCAGCAGCTTCCGGGCGGGAGTCCCTACCTACGAGCAGTACTTC.

The gene calls are TRBV5-6 and TRBJ2-1; D ambiguous. Trimming stripped 0 bases from V and 2 bases from J, with 3 bases between. Germline lookup yields CDR1 SGHDT and CDR2 YYEEEE. The CDR3 totals 13 residues. CDR3 sequence reads: CASSLGAYNEQFF. CDR3 in DNA: TGTGCCAGCAGCTTGGGAGCCTACAATGAGCAGTTCTTC.

The chain couples TRBV7-2 to TRBJ2-1; 7 bases agree with TRBD2. Germline trimming cut 5 bases from V and 4 bases from J; bases unmatched to any gene: 8. Germline V gene lookup returns CDR1 SGHTA and CDR2 FQGNSA. The CDR3 has 15 amino acids. The CDR3 here is CASSTSSGQYNEQFF. The CDR3 bases are TGTGCCAGCAGCACCTCTAGCGGACAATACAATGAGCAGTTCTTC.

The CDR3 DNA reads TGTGCCGGGACAGGGGTCGGCTTTGGCTACACCTTC. Translating it yields CAGTGVGFGYTF. V and J are TRBV30 and TRBJ1-2, with TRBD1 matching over 10 bases. CDR1 and CDR2 from the germline V gene are GTSNPN and SVGIG (reference sequence). The V segment lost 8 bases and the J segment 7 bases; nucleotides outside the gene matches: 7. The CDR3 spans 12 residues.

This clone occurred once. The rearrangement joins TRBV19 to TRBJ1-5; D possibly corresponds to TRBD1 (6 bases). CDR1 is LNHDA and CDR2 is SQIVND in the germline V gene (reference sequence). This CDR3 has 18 amino acids. V shed 6 bases and J shed 3 bases, with 24 bases lying between them. For the CDR3, the DNA is TGTGCCAGTAGCAGTCGGGCCCCCAGGGGCCACTACAATCAGCCCCAGCATTTT. Translated: CASSSRAPRGHYNQPQHF.

J is TRBJ2-1 and V is TRBV5-1; 8 nucleotides line up with TRBD2. Per germline, CDR1 SGHRS and CDR2 YFSETQ. The CDR3 is 14 amino acids. Trimming cost V 2 bases and J 9 bases; bases outside gene matches: 7. In nucleotides, the CDR3 is TGCGCCAGCAGCTTCGGGGGGGCGGGGAGTGAGCAGTTCTTC. Its protein product is CASSFGGAGSEQFF.

The chain uses TRBV27 and TRBJ1-5; D is unresolved. The CDR3 is made up of 14 amino acids. The V gene lost 3 bases and the J gene lost 0 bases, with 6 bases spanning the gap. CDR1 is MNHEY and CDR2 is SMNVEV in the germline V gene (reference sequence). The CDR3 coding sequence is TGTGCCAGCAGTTTTAGTGTTAGCAATCAGCCCCAGCATTTT. Protein product: CASSFSVSNQPQHF.

The CDR3 is CASSYMAAAMNTEAFF. The CDR3 nucleotides read TGTGCCAGCAGTTATATGGCCGCTGCCATGAACACTGAAGCTTTCTTT. The rearrangement uses TRBV6-2 or TRBV6-3 and TRBJ1-1; D is unresolved. The CDR3 consists of 16 residues. Germline V gene lookup returns CDR1 MNHEY and CDR2 SVGEGT. V was trimmed by 3 bases and J by 0 bases, leaving 14 bases between them.

The rearrangement joins TRBV7-9 to TRBJ2-4; 7 bases align to TRBD1. The germline V gene encodes CDR1 SEHNR and CDR2 FQNEAQ (reference sequence). The V gene end was trimmed by 2 bases and the J gene end by 0 bases; junction bases not matched to a gene: 10. This CDR3 is 18 amino acids long. In DNA, the CDR3 is TGTGCCAGCAGCTTATGGGACAGCCTTATTCTAGCCAAAAACATTCAGTACTTC. Translation: CASSLWDSLILAKNIQYF.

V gene TRBV27 combines with J gene TRBJ2-1, with no clear D. Germline V lookup: CDR1 MNHEY, CDR2 SMNVEV (reference sequence). Trimming took 2 bases from V and 0 from J, leaving 11 bases between them. This CDR3 spans 16 amino acids. In DNA form, the CDR3 reads TGTGCCAGCAGTTTAGTGGCATCCACCTCCTACAATGAGCAGTTCTTC. It is translated as CASSLVASTSYNEQFF.

This chain joins TRBV5-3 and TRBJ2-1, with TRBD1 identical over 8 bases. TRBV5-3 belongs to the ORF category, with a function that is uncertain. The CDR3 runs to 14 residues. Trimming removed 4 bases from V and 8 bases from J; junction bases left unmatched: 8. CDR3 sequence reads: CARSPDRVSDEQFF. The CDR3 region has the DNA TGTGCCAGAAGCCCGGACAGGGTCTCGGATGAGCAGTTCTTC.

The CDR3 here is CASSNLSSNQPQHF. CDR3 nucleotides: TGTGCCAGCAGCAACCTGAGCAGCAATCAGCCCCAGCATTTT. The chain has TRBV9 and TRBJ1-5; unclear D gene. Germline CDR1 is SGDLS and CDR2 is YYNGEE. The CDR3 runs to 14 residues. V lost 4 bases and J 1 base, leaving 9 bases between the germline ends.

V usage is TRBV6-5 and J usage is TRBJ2-7, with 7 bases that match TRBD2. Germline V lookup: CDR1 MNHEY, CDR2 SVGAGI. The CDR3 has 16 amino acids. After removal of 4 bases from V and 0 bases from J, the junction contained 9 bases not matched to a gene. The CDR3 here is CASSWAGVRGSYEQYF. The CDR3 DNA reads as TGTGCCAGCAGTTGGGCGGGGGTACGCGGCTCCTACGAGCAGTACTTC.

The chain uses TRBV9 and TRBJ1-1; no reliable D call. Germline lookup yields CDR1 SGDLS and CDR2 YYNGEE. CDR3 length: 13 amino acids. Trimming left V 2 bases short and J 6 bases short, with 11 bases between. As DNA, the CDR3 is TGTGCCAGCAGCGTGCCCGGGTTCGCTGAAGCTTTCTTT. Translating it yields CASSVPGFAEAFF.

This chain uses TRBV6-5 with TRBJ2-7, with D possibly TRBD1 on 5 matching bases. Germline V gives CDR1 MNHEY, CDR2 SVGAGI. The V and J ends lost 2 bases and 3 bases respectively, with 11 bases between them. The length of the CDR3 is 14 residues. Here the CDR3 reads CASSYRGADYEQYF. The CDR3, as DNA: TGTGCCAGCAGTTACCGTGGGGCAGACTACGAGCAGTACTTC.

J is TRBJ1-5 and V is TRBV9, with D unclear. V gave up 4 bases and J gave up 7 bases, with 9 bases separating them. This CDR3 spans 12 amino acids. The germline V gene has CDR1 SGDLS and CDR2 YYNGEE. The CDR3 DNA reads TGTGCCAGCAGCCGAGGAGGGCAGCCCCAGCATTTT. It translates to CASSRGGQPQHF.